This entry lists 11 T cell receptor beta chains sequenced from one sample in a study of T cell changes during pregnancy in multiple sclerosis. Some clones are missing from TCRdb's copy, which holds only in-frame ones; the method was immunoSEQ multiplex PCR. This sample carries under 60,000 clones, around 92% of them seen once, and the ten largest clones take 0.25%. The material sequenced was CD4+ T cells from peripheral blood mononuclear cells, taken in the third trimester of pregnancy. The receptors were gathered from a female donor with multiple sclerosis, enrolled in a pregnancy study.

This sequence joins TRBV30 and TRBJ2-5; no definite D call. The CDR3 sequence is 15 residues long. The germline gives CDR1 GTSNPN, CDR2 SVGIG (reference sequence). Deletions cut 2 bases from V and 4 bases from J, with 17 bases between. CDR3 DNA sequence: TGTGCCTGGAGTCCCCGTGTAACTGCCGCAGAGACCCAGTACTTC. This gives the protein CAWSPRVTAAETQYF.

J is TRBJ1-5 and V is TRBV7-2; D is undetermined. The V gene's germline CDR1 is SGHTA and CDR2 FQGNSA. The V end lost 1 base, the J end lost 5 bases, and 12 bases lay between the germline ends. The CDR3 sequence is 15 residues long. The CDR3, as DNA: TGTGCCAGCAGCTTAGTAGAGGGCCGGTATCAGCCCCAGCATTTT. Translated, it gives CASSLVEGRYQPQHF.

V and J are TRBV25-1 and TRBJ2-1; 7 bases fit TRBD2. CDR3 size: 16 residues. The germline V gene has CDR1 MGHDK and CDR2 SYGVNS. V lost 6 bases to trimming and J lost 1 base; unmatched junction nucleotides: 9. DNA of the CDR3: TGTGCCAGCAGAACCCAGGACGGGAGGTCCTACAATGAGCAGTTCTTC. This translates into CASRTQDGRSYNEQFF.

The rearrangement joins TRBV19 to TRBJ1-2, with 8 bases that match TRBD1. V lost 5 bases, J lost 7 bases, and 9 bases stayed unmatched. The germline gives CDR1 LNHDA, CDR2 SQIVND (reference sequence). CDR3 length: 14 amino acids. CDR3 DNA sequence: TGTGCCAGTAGTGTACCAGGGGGCGCCGGTGGCTACACCTTC. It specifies CASSVPGGAGGYTF.

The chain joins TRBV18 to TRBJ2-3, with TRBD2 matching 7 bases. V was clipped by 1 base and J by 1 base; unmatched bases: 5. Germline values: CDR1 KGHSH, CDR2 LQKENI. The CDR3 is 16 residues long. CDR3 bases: TGTGCCAGCTCACCACTCGGGACTATCGGCACAGATACGCAGTATTTT. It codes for CASSPLGTIGTDTQYF.

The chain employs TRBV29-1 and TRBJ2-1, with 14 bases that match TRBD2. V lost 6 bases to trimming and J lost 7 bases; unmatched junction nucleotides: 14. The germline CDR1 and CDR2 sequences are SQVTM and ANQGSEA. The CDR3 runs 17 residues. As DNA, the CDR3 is TGCAGCGTAGACATCCAAAGACTAGCGGGAGGGCAAAATGAGCAGTTCTTC. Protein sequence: CSVDIQRLAGGQNEQFF.

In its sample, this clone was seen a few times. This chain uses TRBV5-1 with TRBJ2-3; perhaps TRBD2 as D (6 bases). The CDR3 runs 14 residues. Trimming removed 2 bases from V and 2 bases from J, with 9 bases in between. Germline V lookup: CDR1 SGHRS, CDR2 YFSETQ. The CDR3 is CASSFGRDTDTQYF. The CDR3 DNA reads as TGCGCCAGCAGCTTCGGGCGGGACACAGATACGCAGTATTTT. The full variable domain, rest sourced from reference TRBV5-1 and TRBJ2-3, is KAGVTQTPRYLIKTRGQQVTLSCSPISGHRSVSWYQQTPGQGLQFLFEYFSETQRNKGNFPGRFSGRQFSNSRSEMNVSTLELGDSALYLCASSFGRDTDTQYFGPGTRLTVL.

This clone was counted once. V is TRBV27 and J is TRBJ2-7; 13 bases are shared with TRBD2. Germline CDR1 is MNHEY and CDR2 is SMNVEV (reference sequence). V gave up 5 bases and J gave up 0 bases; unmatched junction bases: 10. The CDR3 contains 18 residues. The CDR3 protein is CASSPGTSGDDYSYEQYF. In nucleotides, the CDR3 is TGTGCCAGCAGTCCAGGGACTAGCGGGGATGATTACTCCTACGAGCAGTACTTC.

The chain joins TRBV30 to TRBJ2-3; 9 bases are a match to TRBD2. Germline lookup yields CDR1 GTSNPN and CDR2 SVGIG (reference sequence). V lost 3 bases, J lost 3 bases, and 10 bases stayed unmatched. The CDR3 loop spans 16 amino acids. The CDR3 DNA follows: TGTGCCTGGAGACGACCTGGAGCGGGGGGAACAGATACGCAGTATTTT. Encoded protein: CAWRRPGAGGTDTQYF.

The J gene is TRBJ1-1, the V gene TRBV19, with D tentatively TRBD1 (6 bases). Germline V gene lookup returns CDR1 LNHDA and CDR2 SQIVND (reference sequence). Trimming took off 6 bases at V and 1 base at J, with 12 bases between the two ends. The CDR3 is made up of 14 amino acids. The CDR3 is CASREQGSNTEAFF. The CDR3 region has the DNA TGTGCCAGTAGGGAACAGGGCTCGAACACTGAAGCTTTCTTT.

CDR3 loop: CASSFQTDYGYTF. DNA of the CDR3: TGCGCCAGCAGCTTTCAGACTGACTATGGCTACACCTTC. This rearrangement joins TRBV5-1 to TRBJ1-2; no firm D call. In germline, CDR1 is SGHRS, CDR2 YFSETQ. The V gene lost 2 bases and the J gene lost 3 bases, with 8 bases spanning the gap. The CDR3 loop spans 13 amino acids. The full variable domain, its missing parts supplied by reference TRBV5-1 and TRBJ1-2, is KAGVTQTPRYLIKTRGQQVTLSCSPISGHRSVSWYQQTPGQGLQFLFEYFSETQRNKGNFPGRFSGRQFSNSRSEMNVSTLELGDSALYLCASSFQTDYGYTFGSGTRLTVV.